This is a list of T cell receptor beta chains from one sample in a study of T cell responses to AZD1222 COVID-19 vaccine. Using immunoSEQ multiplex PCR, the repertoire was profiled, and TCRdb retains in-frame clones only, with some absent. The sample has tens of thousands of clones, 80% to 90% seen once; the top ten hold 5% to 6%. The specimen comprised peripheral blood, sampled on day 0 of AZD1222 vaccination. All receptors come from an adult in good health. Both conserved end residues are part of each CDR3. Each record gives: J gene, D gene, V gene, clone size, CDR3 DNA, CDR3 protein. D genes are given only for firm matches. Some rows have no size entry. The others give once, few or many, or a class for an expanded clone.

J: TRBJ1-1; D: -; V: TRBV6-5; size: -; DNA: TGTGCCAGCGCGGGGACATGGACTGAAGCTTTCTTT; CDR3: CASAGTWTEAFF
J: TRBJ1-5; D: TRBD1; V: TRBV2; size: few; DNA: TGTGCCAGCAGTGGAGACAGGGAGGCCCAGCATTTT; CDR3: CASSGDREAQHF
J: TRBJ2-5; D: TRBD2; V: TRBV5-1; size: -; DNA: TGCGCCAGCAGCTTAAGCGGGGATCGAGAGACCCAGTACTTC; CDR3: CASSLSGDRETQYF
J: TRBJ1-2; D: -; V: TRBV27; size: -; DNA: TGTGCCAGGAGAGAATTCTATGGCTACACCTTC; CDR3: CARREFYGYTF
J: TRBJ2-7; D: TRBD1; V: TRBV6-5; size: -; DNA: TGTGCCAGCAGTTACGGGGGACAGGGACTCTACGAGCAGTACTTC; CDR3: CASSYGGQGLYEQYF
J: TRBJ1-1; D: -; V: TRBV19; size: once; DNA: TGTGCCAGTAGTATCTCCAGATTGAACACTGAAGCTTTCTTT; CDR3: CASSISRLNTEAFF
J: TRBJ1-1; D: -; V: TRBV7-9; size: -; DNA: TGTGCCAGCCAGCCTACCATGAACACTGAAGCTTTCTTT; CDR3: CASQPTMNTEAFF
J: TRBJ1-2; D: -; V: TRBV5-1; size: -; DNA: TGCGCCAGCAGCTTGGAGGGCAGCTATGGCTACACCTTC; CDR3: CASSLEGSYGYTF
J: TRBJ2-7; D: -; V: TRBV7-9; size: -; DNA: TGTGCCAGCAGCTCCCAATTGACAGCTACCTACGAGCAGTACTTC; CDR3: CASSSQLTATYEQYF
J: TRBJ1-2; D: -; V: TRBV14; size: once; DNA: TGTGCCAGCAGTCACTCCACCTACTATGGCTACACCTTC; CDR3: CASSHSTYYGYTF
J: TRBJ1-1; D: -; V: TRBV6-5; size: -; DNA: TGTGCCAGCAGGAGTCATTACATGAACACTGAAGCTTTCTTT; CDR3: CASRSHYMNTEAFF
J: TRBJ2-5; D: -; V: TRBV3-1/TRBV3-2; size: -; DNA: TGTGCCAGCAGCTGGGCGAGGCCGGGGAGCCAGTACTTC; CDR3: CASSWARPGSQYF